A selection of T cell receptor beta chains follows, all from one sample in a study of chemoradiotherapy in HPV16-positive cancers. Repertoires were generated with immunoSEQ multiplex PCR, while TCRdb's copy carries only in-frame clones and drops some. Of about 2,300 clones listed, about four fifths are singletons. This sample comprised tumor tissue, obtained from a patient who underwent chemoradiotherapy. These receptors all stem from a human donor with HPV-associated anogenital cancer. CDR3s include the opening cysteine and the closing phenylalanine or tryptophan. Fields, in order: clone size, D gene, V gene, J gene, CDR3 protein, CDR3 DNA. A D gene is named only where the DNA matches it firmly. For some rows the clone size is stated as once, few or many, or as a class when expanded; others skip it.

NA	NA	TRBV18	TRBJ2-1	CASSPRTANEQFF	TGTGCCAGCTCACCTAGGACGGCTAATGAGCAGTTCTTC
NA	NA	TRBV15	TRBJ2-3	CATSRVEYGSPEDDTQYF	TGTGCCACCAGCAGAGTTGAGTACGGCAGCCCGGAGGACGATACGCAGTATTTT
NA	NA	TRBV6-1	TRBJ1-5	CASSEVGRFDRRISNQPQHF	TGTGCCAGCAGTGAAGTTGGACGGTTCGACCGAAGGATTAGCAATCAGCCCCAGCATTTT
NA	NA	TRBV9	TRBJ2-3	CASSITGVGGTDTQYF	TGTGCCAGCAGCATCACGGGGGTAGGTGGCACAGATACGCAGTATTTT
NA	TRBD2	TRBV10-2	TRBJ2-1	CASSDGTGGHEQFF	TGCGCCAGCAGTGACGGGACGGGAGGCCATGAGCAGTTCTTC
once	TRBD1	TRBV7-9	TRBJ2-7	CASSTGQGIYEQYF	TGTGCCAGCAGCACCGGACAGGGGATCTACGAGCAGTACTTC
once	NA	TRBV11-3	TRBJ2-5	CASSFRDTGETQYF	TGTGCCAGCAGCTTCCGGGACACAGGGGAGACCCAGTACTTC
few	NA	TRBV6-4	TRBJ2-3	CASSPEPGGTDTQYF	TGTGCCAGCAGTCCCGAACCGGGGGGCACAGATACGCAGTATTTT
NA	NA	TRBV7-2	TRBJ1-5	CASSLGGRDNQPQHF	TGTGCCAGCAGCTTAGGAGGCAGGGACAATCAGCCCCAGCATTTT
NA	TRBD2	TRBV4-2	TRBJ2-3	CASSQDRGGGTDTQYF	TGTGCCAGCAGCCAAGATCGGGGGGGCGGCACAGATACGCAGTATTTT
NA	NA	TRBV27	TRBJ2-7	CASSLGSIHEQYF	TGTGCCAGCAGTTTAGGCAGTATCCACGAGCAGTACTTC
NA	NA	TRBV1	TRBJ2-3	CTSSHERGAFDTQYF	TGCACCAGCAGCCACGAGCGGGGGGCCTTTGATACGCAGTATTTT
NA	TRBD2	TRBV7-9	TRBJ2-1	CASSLGETSGVSEQFF	TGTGCCAGCAGCTTAGGGGAGACTAGCGGGGTATCTGAGCAGTTCTTC